The clone carrying this T cell receptor (beta chain) has at least ten counts. Its target is not known. The sample is drawn from a study of neurological immune-mediated disorders. Unsorted libraries were derived from 2 million PBMCs stored at -80 C. It was by 5'RACE with 10-nucleotide random UMIs that the cDNA was made. MiXCR, applied by TCRdb to the 5' RACE reads, yields one record per CDR3 protein. The sample includes fewer than 85,000 distinct CDR3 sequences, around 4.6% seen only once; the top ten take roughly 2.4%. The study's findings and limits: Phylogenetic grouping assigned the repertoires of 18 of 34 multiple sclerosis patients to one related-CDR3 cluster, which constitutes a possible signature. The level of TCR clonal expansion was highest in patients with HTLV-1-associated myelopathy and lowest in multiple sclerosis, where it fell below the level seen in healthy controls.

The ends lost 1 base at V and 5 bases at J; junction bases unmatched: 7. Per the germline V gene, CDR1 is SGHAT and CDR2 is FQNNGV. The CDR3 covers 17 residues. Sample: PBMCs. V is TRBV11-2 and J is TRBJ2-3, with TRBD2 identical over 12 bases. The receptor was derived from a woman in her twenties or thirties with multiple sclerosis. The CDR3 nucleotides read TGTGCCAGCAGCTTAGTGGGGAGGACTAGCGGGAAAGATACGCAGTATTTT. Its protein product is CASSLVGRTSGKDTQYF.